The rows below give T cell receptor beta chains drawn from one sample of a study of CD8 T cells in Susac syndrome. TCRdb re-analysed the immunoSEQ multiplex PCR reads in MiXCR, keeping a single row per CDR3 protein. Of about 130,000 distinct CDR3 sequences listed, around 94% are singletons. Sample: CD4+ T cells from PBMCs. The receptors shown here come from a human donor in good health. The CDR3 runs from the conserved cysteine through the conserved F or W. Each record gives: V gene, J gene, clone size, CDR3 protein. Clone sizes are given selectively: once, few, many, or a class where the clone is expanded.

v_call: TRBV4-1; j_call: TRBJ1-1; clone_size: NA; cdr3_aa: CASSQENTEAFF
v_call: TRBV5-4; j_call: TRBJ2-1; clone_size: NA; cdr3_aa: CASSLVASNEQFF
v_call: TRBV6-6; j_call: TRBJ1-3; clone_size: once; cdr3_aa: CASSYASSGNTIYF
v_call: TRBV7-9; j_call: TRBJ2-7; clone_size: NA; cdr3_aa: CASSLAQATNDYEQYF
v_call: TRBV5-4; j_call: TRBJ1-1; clone_size: NA; cdr3_aa: CASGSAGGALNTEAFF
v_call: TRBV18; j_call: TRBJ1-1; clone_size: NA; cdr3_aa: CASSPDRQRNTEAFF
v_call: TRBV12-3/TRBV12-4; j_call: TRBJ2-7; clone_size: NA; cdr3_aa: CASRYRDMGYEQYF
v_call: TRBV7-9; j_call: TRBJ2-3; clone_size: NA; cdr3_aa: CASSSARTGRADTQYF
v_call: TRBV29-1; j_call: TRBJ2-1; clone_size: NA; cdr3_aa: CSVGGPSSYNEQFF
v_call: TRBV29-1; j_call: TRBJ2-7; clone_size: NA; cdr3_aa: CNAGQGSYEQYF
v_call: TRBV15; j_call: TRBJ1-1; clone_size: NA; cdr3_aa: CATSPHGAGEAFF
v_call: TRBV20-1; j_call: TRBJ2-7; clone_size: NA; cdr3_aa: CSATRAGLSYEQYF
v_call: TRBV6-6; j_call: TRBJ1-5; clone_size: NA; cdr3_aa: CASSYRAGVQGQPQHF
v_call: TRBV20-1; j_call: TRBJ2-3; clone_size: NA; cdr3_aa: CSASGAGGDTQYF
v_call: TRBV4-3; j_call: TRBJ2-7; clone_size: NA; cdr3_aa: CASSRDTASYEQYF
v_call: TRBV27; j_call: TRBJ1-2; clone_size: NA; cdr3_aa: CASSFSQGIYGYTF
v_call: TRBV18; j_call: TRBJ2-2; clone_size: NA; cdr3_aa: CASSPPYRGKDTGELFF
v_call: TRBV25-1; j_call: TRBJ2-1; clone_size: NA; cdr3_aa: CASSAAGALEVNEQFF
v_call: TRBV27; j_call: TRBJ2-6; clone_size: NA; cdr3_aa: CASSLDGAYSGANVLTF
v_call: TRBV12-3/TRBV12-4; j_call: TRBJ2-5; clone_size: few; cdr3_aa: CASSLSASGETQYF
v_call: TRBV29-1; j_call: TRBJ1-3; clone_size: NA; cdr3_aa: CSVDPRSSGNTIYF
v_call: TRBV5-1; j_call: TRBJ2-5; clone_size: NA; cdr3_aa: CASRGEGVEGETQYF
v_call: TRBV3-1; j_call: TRBJ2-1; clone_size: NA; cdr3_aa: CASSQSGRSHEQFF
v_call: TRBV5-4; j_call: TRBJ2-5; clone_size: NA; cdr3_aa: CAAAWGQGNSIETQYF
v_call: TRBV5-6; j_call: TRBJ2-2; clone_size: NA; cdr3_aa: CASNMGGYGGELFF
v_call: TRBV30; j_call: TRBJ1-4; clone_size: NA; cdr3_aa: CAWSVRGATNEKLFF
v_call: TRBV5-6; j_call: TRBJ2-7; clone_size: NA; cdr3_aa: CASSQTWDEQYF